These 17 T cell receptor beta chains were sequenced from one sample in a study of T cell clones after liver transplantation. Method: immunoSEQ multiplex PCR; TCRdb's copy keeps in-frame clones and lacks some. The sample holds tens of thousands of clones, around 96% seen once. Source: CD8+ T cells from blood, taken 12 months after liver transplant. The source is a human patient who received a liver transplant. Certain T cells may be donor cells from the graft.

The genes are TRBV2 and TRBJ2-7; possibly TRBD1 for D (5 bases). Trimming shortened V by 1 base and J by 3 bases, and 16 bases separated the two germline ends. The CDR3 runs 16 residues. Per germline, CDR1 SNHLY and CDR2 FYNNEI. The CDR3 DNA reads as TGTGCCAGCAGTGAAGGGGATTGGGGCCCTCGCTACGAGCAGTACTTC. Amino acid sequence: CASSEGDWGPRYEQYF.

The gene calls are TRBV5-4 and TRBJ2-7, with D perhaps TRBD2 (6 bases). Trimming pared 0 bases from V and 7 bases from J, leaving 11 bases between. The V gene's germline CDR1 is SGHNT and CDR2 YYREEE (reference sequence). The CDR3 has 13 amino acids. The CDR3 coding sequence is TGTGCCAGCAGCTTGGATCCGGCGGGGGAGCAGTACTTC. Translated: CASSLDPAGEQYF.

The chain is built from TRBV6-6 and TRBJ2-5; 7 bases agree with TRBD1. V gave up 2 bases and J gave up 3 bases; unmatched junction bases: 3. There are 14 residues in the CDR3. The V gene's germline CDR1 is MNHNY and CDR2 SVGAGI (reference sequence). CDR3 nucleotides: TGTGCCAGCAGTTACACTACAGGGGAAGAGACCCAGTACTTC. Translated: CASSYTTGEETQYF.

This chain uses TRBV11-3 with TRBJ1-3, with a possible D match to TRBD1 (6 bases). The CDR3 length is 17 residues. Germline V gene data show CDR1 as SGHNT and CDR2 as YENEEA. The V end was cut by 5 bases, the J end by 2 bases, with 19 bases between. CDR3 residues: CASSDRDILLAGNTIYF. The DNA of the CDR3 is TGTGCCAGCAGCGATCGGGACATCCTTCTGGCTGGAAACACCATATATTTT.

The J gene is TRBJ1-3, the V gene TRBV27; D may be TRBD1 (5 bases). Germline V gene data show CDR1 as MNHEY and CDR2 as SMNVEV (reference sequence). The CDR3 has 14 amino acids. V gave up 5 bases and J gave up 0 bases, with 8 bases separating them. The CDR3 DNA reads as TGTGCCAGCAGTCTGCAGGGCTCTGGAAACACCATATATTTT. Translation gives CASSLQGSGNTIYF.

About this clone itself: Distinct nucleotide sequences in the sample also encode this CDR3. This chain links TRBV19 with TRBJ1-5; D ambiguous. The ends were cut back, 2 bases at V and 0 bases at J, with 5 bases in the middle. There are 14 residues in the CDR3. The germline V gene encodes CDR1 LNHDA and CDR2 SQIVND (reference sequence). In nucleotides, the CDR3 is TGTGCCAGTAGTATAAGGGATAGCAATCAGCCCCAGCATTTT. Protein sequence: CASSIRDSNQPQHF.

DNA of the CDR3: TGCAGCGTTGATTCTAAGGGGGGTTCCTACAATGAGCAGTTCTTC. Protein: CSVDSKGGSYNEQFF. The J gene is TRBJ2-1, the V gene TRBV29-1; D assignment may be TRBD1 or TRBD2 (6 bases each). The CDR3 has 15 residues. Germline-derived CDR1 and CDR2 are SQVTM and ANQGSEA. V lost 3 bases to trimming and J lost 1 base, with 13 bases between them.

The gene calls are TRBV6-1 and TRBJ1-5, with 9 bases aligning to TRBD1. Germline CDR1 reads MNHNS; CDR2 reads SASEGT. The CDR3 spans 15 residues. The V segment lost 6 bases and the J segment 2 bases; nucleotides outside the gene matches: 5. CDR3 sequence reads: CASRGTGIGNQPQHF. The CDR3 nucleotides read TGTGCCAGCAGGGGGACAGGGATTGGCAATCAGCCCCAGCATTTT.

The V call is TRBV13, the J call TRBJ1-3; unclear D gene. CDR3 size: 13 residues. V shed 0 bases and J shed 6 bases, with 6 bases lying between them. Germline V CDR1 and CDR2: PRHDT, FYEKMQ (reference sequence). The CDR3 region is CASSLGQENTIYF. DNA of the CDR3: TGTGCCAGCAGCTTAGGGCAGGAAAACACCATATATTTT.

The J gene is TRBJ1-4, the V gene TRBV4-3; no clear D gene. V was clipped by 0 bases and J by 5 bases, with 13 bases between them. Germline loops: CDR1 LGHNA, CDR2 YSLEER. The CDR3 runs to 16 residues. CDR3 sequence: CASSQDREGLNEKLFF. The CDR3 DNA is TGCGCCAGCAGCCAAGATCGTGAAGGATTGAATGAAAAACTGTTTTTT.

This CDR3 is CASSVGDRGPYEQYF. The CDR3 DNA reads TGTGCCAGCAGCGTTGGGGACAGGGGGCCCTACGAGCAGTACTTC. The rearrangement uses TRBV9 and TRBJ2-7, with TRBD1 matching over 12 bases. The CDR3 sequence is 15 residues long. V gave up 2 bases and J gave up 2 bases; unmatched junction bases: 2. CDR1 is SGDLS and CDR2 is YYNGEE in the germline V gene.

This clone was counted once. The chain has TRBV27 and TRBJ1-2; D may be TRBD1 (6 bases). Trimming took off 0 bases at V and 8 bases at J, with 13 bases between the two ends. CDR3 length: 14 residues. Germline lookup yields CDR1 MNHEY and CDR2 SMNVEV (reference sequence). CDR3: CASSLSGGLRGYTF. The CDR3 nucleotides are TGTGCCAGCAGTTTATCCGGGGGGCTAAGGGGCTACACCTTC.

The rearrangement links TRBV28 to TRBJ2-5, with D maybe TRBD1 (6 bases). CDR1 MDHEN and CDR2 SYDVKM come from the germline V gene. This CDR3 comprises 15 residues. The V end was cut by 3 bases, the J end by 5 bases, with 16 bases between. CDR3: CASSFRGALGETQYF. The DNA of the CDR3 is TGTGCCAGCAGTTTCAGGGGTGCTTTGGGGGAGACCCAGTACTTC.

This rearrangement joins TRBV10-3 to TRBJ2-7; D is unresolved. CDR3 length: 13 amino acids. Trimming took off 0 bases at V and 4 bases at J, with 7 bases between the two ends. Germline CDR1 and CDR2: ENHRY and SYGVKD. CDR3 sequence: CAISESVGYEQYF. The CDR3 nucleotides are TGTGCCATCAGTGAGTCGGTGGGATACGAGCAGTACTTC.

The chain has TRBV7-9 and TRBJ2-1, with D unresolved. Germline CDR1 SEHNR, CDR2 FQNEAQ (reference sequence). The CDR3 has 13 amino acids. V lost 2 bases and J 9 bases, leaving 11 bases between the germline ends. The CDR3 bases are TGTGCCAGCAGCTTACCTTCCCAGACTGAGCAGTTCTTC. It codes for CASSLPSQTEQFF.

The rearrangement joins TRBV7-8 to TRBJ2-7; TRBD1 matches 7 bases. The CDR3 is made up of 15 amino acids. V dropped 0 bases and J dropped 3; count of bases not matched to a gene: 5. Per the germline V gene, CDR1 is SGHVS and CDR2 is FQNEAQ. CDR3 sequence: CASSLAGGGDYEQYF. The CDR3 region has the DNA TGTGCCAGCAGCTTAGCAGGGGGCGGCGACTACGAGCAGTACTTC.

This clone was observed a single time. The chain has TRBV9 and TRBJ2-3, with D unresolved. CDR1 SGDLS and CDR2 YYNGEE come from the germline V gene. The CDR3 has 15 amino acids. The ends were cut back, 0 bases at V and 2 bases at J, with 10 bases in the middle. CDR3 loop: CASSVEGWITDTQYF. Written as DNA, the CDR3 is TGTGCCAGCAGCGTAGAGGGCTGGATCACAGATACGCAGTATTTT.